This T cell receptor beta chain emerged from a study of human T cells and chemical hapten exposure. Whole-study results and caveats: Donors, who had alopecia, may show an immune response that differs from healthy people's. Counts of TCRs expanded at PT1 correlated positively with patch test score.

Individual cDNA molecules received unique molecular identifiers in the library. TCRdb processed the RACE reads anew with MiXCR; each CDR3 protein has one entry. The sample lists fewer than 100,000 distinct CDR3 sequences; 9.5% to 13% were seen once. Comment on this clonotype: Its matching antigen is unknown.

Described time point: patch test 2, 6 weeks after DPC sensitization. Treatment: therapeutic diphenylcyclopropenone sensitization with weekly scalp DPC. Per the germline V gene, CDR1 is SGHTA and CDR2 is FQGTGA. With 3 bases removed from V and 10 bases from J, the gap between germline ends came to 10 bases. The CDR3 totals 13 residues. This TCR came from a man aged 18 to 29 with alopecia areata. Some clones in this sample may be carry-over from other donors' samples. The sequencing used whole blood, collected in connection with sensitization to the hapten diphenylcyclopropenone (DPC). V is TRBV7-3 and J is TRBJ1-6, with TRBD1 as a possible D gene (5 bases). The CDR3 loop reads CASSFDRRSPLHF. The CDR3 bases are TGTGCCAGCAGCTTTGACAGACGGTCACCCCTCCACTTT.